This T cell receptor (beta chain) was obtained from a study of tumor-infiltrating lymphocytes in primary liver carcinoma. Study-wide background: Sequencing of the samples generated roughly 3.5 to 7.5 million productive TCRbeta reads, with similar yields across tissue types.

Findings of the study overall: Tumor-adjacent and tumor-blood pairs overlapped less than tumor region pairs did.

With respect to this clonotype: Its antigen is as yet unknown. One end of the junction varies from germline; a read error may be responsible.

Reverse transcription of about 500 ng total RNA with a constant-region primer produced TCR beta cDNA. Slightly modified ARM-PCR served as the procedure for the TCR beta libraries. These libraries came from three rounds of nested multiplex PCR. The opening two PCR rounds, around 10 cycles each, paired TRBV1-TRBV30 forward primers with a C-beta reverse primer. One entry per CDR3 protein results from TCRdb running MiXCR on the multiplex PCR reads. Of 55,000 to 70,000 distinct CDR3 sequences listed, around 64% are singletons. This CDR3 comprises 15 residues. CDR1 is MNHNS and CDR2 is SASEGT in the germline V gene. Taking 20-30 mg of unsorted bulk tissue, the authors co-extracted RNA and DNA. Patients underwent surgical resection for primary liver carcinoma. Each of the tumor samples contained in excess of 80% viable tumor cells.

J is TRBJ2-1 and V is TRBV6-1, with TRBD2 matching over 8 bases. This TCR came from a man between 35 and 55 years old with primary liver carcinoma and hepatitis B virus infection. Sequenced material: liver tumor tissue from sampling region 2. Sample subset: tumor region T2, inferior pole. The CDR3 is CPSSGHGGRWDEQFF. In DNA form, the CDR3 reads TGTCCCAGCAGTGGACATGGCGGGAGGTGGGATGAGCAGTTCTTC.